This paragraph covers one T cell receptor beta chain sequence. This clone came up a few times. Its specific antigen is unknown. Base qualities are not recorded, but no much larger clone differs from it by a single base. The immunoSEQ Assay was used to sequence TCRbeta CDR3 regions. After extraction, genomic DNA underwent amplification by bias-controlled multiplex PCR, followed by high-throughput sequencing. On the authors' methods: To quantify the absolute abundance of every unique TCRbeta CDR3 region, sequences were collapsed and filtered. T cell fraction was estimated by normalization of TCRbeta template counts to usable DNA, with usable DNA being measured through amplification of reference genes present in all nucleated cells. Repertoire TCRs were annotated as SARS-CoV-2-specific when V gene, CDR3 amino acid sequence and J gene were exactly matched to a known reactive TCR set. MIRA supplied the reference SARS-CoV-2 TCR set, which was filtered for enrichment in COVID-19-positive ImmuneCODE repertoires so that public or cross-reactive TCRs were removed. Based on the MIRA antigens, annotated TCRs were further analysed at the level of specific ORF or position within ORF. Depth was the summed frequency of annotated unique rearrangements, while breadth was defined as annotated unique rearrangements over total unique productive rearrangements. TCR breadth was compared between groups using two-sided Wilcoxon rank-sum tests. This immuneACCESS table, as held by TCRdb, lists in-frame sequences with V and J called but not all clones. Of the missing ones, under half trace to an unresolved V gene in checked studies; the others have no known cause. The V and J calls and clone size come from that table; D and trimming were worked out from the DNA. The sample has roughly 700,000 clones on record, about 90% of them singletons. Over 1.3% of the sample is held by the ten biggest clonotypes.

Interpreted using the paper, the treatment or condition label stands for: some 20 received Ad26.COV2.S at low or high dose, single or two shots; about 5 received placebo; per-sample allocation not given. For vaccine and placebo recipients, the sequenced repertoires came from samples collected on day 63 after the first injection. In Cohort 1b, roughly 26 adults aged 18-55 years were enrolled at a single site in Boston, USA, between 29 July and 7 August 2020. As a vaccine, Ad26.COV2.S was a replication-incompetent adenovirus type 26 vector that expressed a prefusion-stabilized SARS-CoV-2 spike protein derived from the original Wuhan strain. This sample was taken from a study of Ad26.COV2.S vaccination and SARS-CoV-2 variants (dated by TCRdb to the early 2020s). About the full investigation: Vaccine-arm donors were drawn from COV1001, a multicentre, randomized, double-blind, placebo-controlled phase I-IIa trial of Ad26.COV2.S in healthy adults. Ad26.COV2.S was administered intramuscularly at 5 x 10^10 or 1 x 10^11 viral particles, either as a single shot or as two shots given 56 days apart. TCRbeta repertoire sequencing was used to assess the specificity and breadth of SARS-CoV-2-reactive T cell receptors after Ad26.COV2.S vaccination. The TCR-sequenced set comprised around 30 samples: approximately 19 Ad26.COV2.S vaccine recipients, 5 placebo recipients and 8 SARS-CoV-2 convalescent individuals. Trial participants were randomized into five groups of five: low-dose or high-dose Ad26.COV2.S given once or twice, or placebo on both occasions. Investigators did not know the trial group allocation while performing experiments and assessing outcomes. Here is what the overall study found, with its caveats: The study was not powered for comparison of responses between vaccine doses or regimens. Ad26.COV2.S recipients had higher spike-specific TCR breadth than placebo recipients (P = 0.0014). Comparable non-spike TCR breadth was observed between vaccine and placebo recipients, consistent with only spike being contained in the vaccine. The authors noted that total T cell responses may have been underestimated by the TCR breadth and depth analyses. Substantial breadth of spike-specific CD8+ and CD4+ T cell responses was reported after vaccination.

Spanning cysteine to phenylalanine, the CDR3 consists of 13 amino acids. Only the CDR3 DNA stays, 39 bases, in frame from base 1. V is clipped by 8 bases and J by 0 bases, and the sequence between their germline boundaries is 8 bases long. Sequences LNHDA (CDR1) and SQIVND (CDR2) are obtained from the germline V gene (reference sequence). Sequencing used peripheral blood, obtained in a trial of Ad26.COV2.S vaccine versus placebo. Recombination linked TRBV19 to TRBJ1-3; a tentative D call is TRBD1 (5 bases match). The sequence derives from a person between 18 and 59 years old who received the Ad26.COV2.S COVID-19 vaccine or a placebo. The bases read TGTGCCAGTGGGGGACCCTCTGGAAACACCATATATTTT. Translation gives CASGGPSGNTIYF.